The sequence of this T cell receptor beta chain was determined in a study of blood T cell repertoires in COVID-19. On the study more broadly: Spain, Italy and the United States supplied samples that represented acute and convalescent COVID-19. PBMCs, B-cell-depleted T cells, or T cells provided the cDNA or gDNA that made up the material.

As processed by the authors: Amplified reference gene primers provided the basis for estimating nucleated cell counts. TCRdb keeps only in-frame clones here, not all; method: immunoSEQ multiplex PCR. Clone size and V and J calls were adopted from that table, with D and trimming inferred from the DNA. Among fewer than 150,000 clones listed, roughly four fifths were seen once. There are 14 residues in the CDR3. Germline CDR1 SNHLY, CDR2 FYNNEI. Trimming cost V 8 bases and J 0 bases, with 12 bases left between them. Sequencing input: peripheral blood. V is TRBV2 and J is TRBJ2-3, with a tentative D call TRBD2 (5 bases). The receptor's source is an elderly woman in a cohort sampled during active or convalescent COVID-19. The CDR3 sequence is CASDGWESTDTQYF. In nucleotides, the CDR3 is TGTGCCAGCGATGGTTGGGAGAGCACAGATACGCAGTATTTT. Complete variable domain (other parts from reference TRBV2 and TRBJ2-3): EPEVTQTPSHQVTQMGQEVILRCVPISNHLYFYWYRQILGQKVEFLVSFYNNEISEKSEIFDDQFSVERPDGSNFTLKIRSTKLEDSAMYFCASDGWESTDTQYFGPGTRLTVL.